A selection of T cell receptor beta chains follows, all from one sample in a study of shared clonotypes between healthy human individuals. This table comes from immunoSEQ multiplex PCR, and its TCRdb copy is limited to in-frame clones, with some not included. The sample lists 950,000 to 1,300,000 clones, 65% to 75% occurring once. Sequenced material: memory CD4+ T cells sorted from blood. These receptors came from a man aged 18 to 35 in good health. The CDR3 runs from the conserved cysteine through the conserved F or W. Each record gives: clone size, V gene, J gene, CDR3 protein. Only part of the rows carry a size: once, few, many, or a class if the clone is expanded.

.	TRBV6-4	TRBJ1-2	CASSDLKGSFYGYTF
.	TRBV7-2	TRBJ2-4	CASSVRLAEGKNIQYF
.	TRBV29-1	TRBJ2-2	CSVEPGHNTGELFF
.	TRBV6-5	TRBJ1-4	CASSYSQGKGEKLFF
.	TRBV5-1	TRBJ1-2	CASSTGQSGVVGNYGYTF
.	TRBV19	TRBJ2-1	CASMSSIGGEGNEQFF
.	TRBV6-1	TRBJ1-2	CASSERGLGYGYTF
.	TRBV28	TRBJ1-5	CASRTGDNQPQHF
.	TRBV5-6	TRBJ1-2	CASSLGTVYYGYTF
.	TRBV7-2	TRBJ1-2	CASSPDGDYGYTF
.	TRBV28	TRBJ2-3	CASSTSRGDTQYF
.	TRBV11-2	TRBJ2-7	CASRRGLYEQYF
.	TRBV5-1	TRBJ1-2	CASSLATAGNYGYTF
.	TRBV14	TRBJ2-3	CASSFFSPSTDTQYF
few	TRBV10-3	TRBJ2-7	CAISETLDPYEQYF
.	TRBV9	TRBJ2-3	CASSPFQTTTDTQYF
few	TRBV19	TRBJ2-7	CASNTRDGSYEQYF
.	TRBV10-3	TRBJ2-2	CAISEIGQGGRRTGELFF
.	TRBV12-1	TRBJ2-3	CASSTWTSGRRRTDTQYF
.	TRBV27	TRBJ2-7	CASSPRRTLVYEQYF
.	TRBV6-1	TRBJ1-1	CASSQGWVEAFF